This TCR beta chain comes out of a study of early T cells in non-severe SARS-CoV-2 infection. Study-wide background: Bulk RNA taken from unsorted whole blood was sequenced, leaving chains unpaired.

Each cDNA molecule carried a unique molecular identifier. From the 5' RACE reads, TCRdb called clonotypes with MiXCR, one entry per CDR3 protein. The sample lists nearly 45,000 distinct CDR3 sequences, more than 9% occurring once. There are 11 residues in the CDR3. Between the trimmed V and J ends, which lost 6 bases and 2 bases, there was a span of 8 bases. Germline CDR1 is DFQATT and CDR2 is SNEGSKA (reference sequence). This clonotype showed up many times. The chain uses TRBV20-1 and TRBJ2-7; D unresolved. This receptor was obtained from an adult who was a healthcare worker with PCR-confirmed SARS-CoV-2 infection or an uninfected control (not recorded which). Specimen: whole blood. In DNA, the CDR3 is TGCAGTGCACCGAACCCCTACGAGCAGTACTTC. Protein: CSAPNPYEQYF.